A single sample is the source of the 12 T cell receptor beta chains below, sequenced in a study of blood T cell repertoires in COVID-19. Repertoires were generated with immunoSEQ multiplex PCR, while TCRdb's copy carries only in-frame clones and drops some. The sample holds just under 250,000 clones; 80% to 90% are singletons and the top ten take about 4%. The sequenced sample consisted of PBMCs or T cells enriched from blood (not recorded which). The receptors were sampled from a young woman who had recovered from COVID-19.

V and J are TRBV19 and TRBJ2-2, with TRBD2 matching 10 bases. The trim removed 3 bases at V and 5 bases at J, leaving 6 bases unmatched. The CDR3 contains 16 residues. Germline loops: CDR1 LNHDA, CDR2 SQIVND (reference sequence). This CDR3 reads CASSMSGRAGTGELFF. The CDR3 nucleotides read TGTGCCAGTAGTATGAGCGGGAGGGCCGGAACCGGGGAGCTGTTTTTT.

The rearrangement uses TRBV28 and TRBJ1-1; D is undetermined. CDR1 is MDHEN and CDR2 is SYDVKM in the germline V gene. The CDR3 spans 12 residues. Trimming left V 1 base short and J 7 bases short, with 7 bases between. Here the CDR3 DNA reads TGTGCCAGCAGTTTATTAAGACATGAAGCTTTCTTT. This encodes CASSLLRHEAFF. Filled out from reference TRBV28 and TRBJ1-1, the complete variable domain reads DVKVTQSSRYLVKRTGEKVFLECVQDMDHENMFWYRQDPGLGLRLIYFSYDVKMKEKGDIPEGYSVSREKKERFSLILESASTNQTSMYLCASSLLRHEAFFGQGTRLTVV.

CDR3 loop: CAWSGQLSNQPQHF. The CDR3 DNA reads TGTGCCTGGAGTGGTCAGTTGAGCAATCAGCCCCAGCATTTT. This chain joins TRBV30 and TRBJ1-5; D remains unclear. This CDR3 is 14 amino acids long. Germline V CDR1 and CDR2: GTSNPN, SVGIG (reference sequence). Trimming took off 1 base at V and 1 base at J, with 8 bases between the two ends.

The J gene is TRBJ1-4, the V gene TRBV3-1 (or the pseudogene TRBV3-2), with D unclear. The germline V gene has CDR1 LGHDT and CDR2 YNNKEL (reference sequence). Deletions cut 3 bases from V and 2 bases from J, with 7 bases between. This CDR3 region has 14 residues. The CDR3 region is CASSQTLTNEKLFF. CDR3 sequence (DNA): TGTGCCAGCAGCCAGACACTTACTAATGAAAAACTGTTTTTT.

V and J are TRBV7-2 and TRBJ2-1, with 14 nucleotides matching TRBD2. V lost 1 base and J lost 9; bases outside the gene matches: 8. Germline values: CDR1 SGHTA, CDR2 FQGNSA. The CDR3 consists of 17 residues. The CDR3 region is CASSLGMTSGRAGEQFF. The CDR3 DNA reads as TGTGCCAGCAGCTTAGGAATGACTAGCGGGAGGGCGGGTGAGCAGTTCTTC.

Remarks on this clone: Other DNA sequences within the sample encode an identical CDR3. This chain uses TRBV28 with TRBJ1-2; 9 bases are a match to TRBD1. The CDR3 has 14 amino acids. CDR1 and CDR2 (germline): MDHEN, SYDVKM. Trimming cost V 6 bases and J 2 bases; bases outside gene matches: 4. The DNA for the CDR3 is TGTGCCAGCAGCGAGGGACAGGGAAACTATGGCTACACCTTC. This translates into CASSEGQGNYGYTF.

The chain is built from TRBV6-2 or TRBV6-3 and TRBJ2-2; 8 nucleotides align to TRBD2. V dropped 2 bases and J dropped 4; count of bases not matched to a gene: 15. Germline V gene sequence: CDR1 MNHEY, CDR2 SVGEGT. The CDR3 covers 19 residues. CDR3 bases: TGTGCCAGCAGTTACCGCGGGCTGCCGGGAGGGCCGGGCACCGGGGAGCTGTTTTTT. Residues: CASSYRGLPGGPGTGELFF.

This chain connects TRBV27 to TRBJ2-2; D is possibly TRBD2 (5 bases). V lost 1 base and J 7 bases, leaving 10 bases between the germline ends. This CDR3 spans 14 amino acids. Germline loops: CDR1 MNHEY, CDR2 SMNVEV (reference sequence). The CDR3 DNA reads TGTGCCAGCAGTTTATTTGGAGGAATCGGGGAGCTGTTTTTT. Translated: CASSLFGGIGELFF.

This clone was seen a handful of times. This chain uses TRBV30 with TRBJ2-7; TRBD1 matches 8 bases. This CDR3 comprises 14 residues. V trimming: 5 bases; J trimming: 5 bases; junction bases outside the gene matches: 11. Germline V gene data show CDR1 as GTSNPN and CDR2 as SVGIG (reference sequence). CDR3 in DNA: TGTGCCTGGCACAGGGGGACACCATGGAACGAGCAGTACTTC. This translates into CAWHRGTPWNEQYF.

The chain carries TRBV27 and TRBJ2-7; TRBD2 matches at 7 bases. Germline CDR1 and CDR2: MNHEY and SMNVEV (reference sequence). The CDR3 has 17 residues. The junction had 13 bases not matched to a gene; V was cut back by 5 bases and J by 0 bases. In DNA form, the CDR3 reads TGTGCCAGCAGTCCCCCGAGGGCGGGAGCTAGCTCCTACGAGCAGTACTTC. Translated, it gives CASSPPRAGASSYEQYF.

The genes are TRBV2 and TRBJ2-1; tentatively, D is TRBD2 (6 bases). This CDR3 comprises 15 residues. V gave up 4 bases and J gave up 9 bases, with 19 bases separating them. CDR1 SNHLY and CDR2 FYNNEI come from the germline V gene. The CDR3 nucleotides read TGTGCCAGCAGTGGCTTCCCTCTAGAAGCGGGTGAGCAGTTCTTC. This gives the protein CASSGFPLEAGEQFF. Based on the CDR3 plus reference TRBV2 and TRBJ2-1, the full variable domain is EPEVTQTPSHQVTQMGQEVILRCVPISNHLYFYWYRQILGQKVEFLVSFYNNEISEKSEIFDDQFSVERPDGSNFTLKIRSTKLEDSAMYFCASSGFPLEAGEQFFGPGTRLTVL.

This clone showed up just a few times. The chain has TRBV12-3 or TRBV12-4 and TRBJ1-2, with a weak D call TRBD1 (6 bases). The V end lost 3 bases, the J end lost 8 bases, and 13 bases lay between the germline ends. This CDR3 contains 13 residues. CDR3 DNA: TGTGCCAGCAGTTTCCGGGGGGCACAGGGCTACACCTTC. Protein product: CASSFRGAQGYTF.